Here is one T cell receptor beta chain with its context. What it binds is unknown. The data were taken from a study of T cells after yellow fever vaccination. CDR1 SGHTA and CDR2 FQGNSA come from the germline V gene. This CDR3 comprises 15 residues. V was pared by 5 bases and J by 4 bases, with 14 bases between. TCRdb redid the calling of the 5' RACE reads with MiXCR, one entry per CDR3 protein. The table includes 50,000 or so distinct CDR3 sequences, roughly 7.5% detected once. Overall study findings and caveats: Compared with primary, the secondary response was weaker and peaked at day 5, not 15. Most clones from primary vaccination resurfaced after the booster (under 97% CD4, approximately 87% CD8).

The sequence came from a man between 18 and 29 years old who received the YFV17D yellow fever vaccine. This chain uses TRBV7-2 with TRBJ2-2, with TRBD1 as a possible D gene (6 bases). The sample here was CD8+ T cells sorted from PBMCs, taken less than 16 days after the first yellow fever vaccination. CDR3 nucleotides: TGTGCCAGCAGCCCCCGGGCAGGGGCCACCGGGGAGCTGTTTTTT. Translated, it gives CASSPRAGATGELFF. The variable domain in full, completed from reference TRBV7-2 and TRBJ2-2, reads GAGVSQSPSNKVTEKGKDVELRCDPISGHTALYWYRQSLGQGLEFLIYFQGNSAPDKSGLPSDRFSAERTGGSVSTLTIQRTQQEDSAVYLCASSPRAGATGELFFGEGSRLTVL.